This T cell receptor (beta chain) was profiled in a study of blood T cell repertoires in COVID-19. Looking at the study overall: Material from acute and convalescent COVID-19 was sourced from the United States, Italy and Spain. Sources were T cells, B-cell-depleted T cells, or PBMCs; the material itself was cDNA or gDNA.

Original methodology: From reference gene primer amplification, estimates of nucleated cell counts were derived. Sequencing was performed with immunoSEQ multiplex PCR; in TCRdb, only in-frame clones are kept and a portion is missing. D and trimming come from the DNA, and the V and J calls and clone size come from that table. This repertoire shows some 100,000 clones, more than 70% found once; its top ten account for roughly 12%. This CDR3 is 14 amino acids long. Germline CDR1 reads SGHNT; CDR2 reads YYREEE (reference sequence). V gave up 4 bases and J gave up 3 bases, with 12 bases separating them. Sequenced material: peripheral blood. The chain links TRBV5-4 to TRBJ2-3, with a tentative D call TRBD2 (6 bases). The origin of this receptor is a human donor in a cohort sampled during active COVID-19. The CDR3 sequence: CASSLQRGTDTQYF. The CDR3 DNA reads TGTGCCAGCAGCCTCCAACGGGGGACAGATACGCAGTATTTT. Filled out from reference TRBV5-4 and TRBJ2-3, the complete variable domain reads ETGVTQSPTHLIKTRGQQVTLRCSSQSGHNTVSWYQQALGQGPQFIFQYYREEENGRGNFPPRFSGLQFPNYSSELNVNALELDDSALYLCASSLQRGTDTQYFGPGTRLTVL.